This is a list of T cell receptor beta chains from one sample in a study of CDR3 diversity in severe acne. TCRdb re-called the PCR reads with MiXCR, one entry per CDR3 protein. The sample carries approximately 80,000 distinct CDR3 sequences, around 53% recorded once. The material sequenced was blood. These receptors originate from a male donor in good health, without acne. The CDR3 runs from the conserved cysteine through the conserved F or W.

>13|TRBJ1-1|TRBV10-3
CAISEDLNTEAFF
>14|TRBJ2-1|TRBV10-3
CAISEGSSYNEQFF
>17|TRBJ2-2|TRBV9
CASSVGSLAGEGGELFF
>13|TRBJ2-7|TRBV10-2
CASAGQPIAEQYF
>14|TRBJ1-2|TRBV4-2
CASSRGTGVYGYTF
>14|TRBJ1-2|TRBV3-1
CASRPLGGDYGYTF
>16|TRBJ1-1|TRBV5-6
CASSSRWERANTEAFF
>16|TRBJ1-6|TRBV6-1
CASSKLAGGPNSPLHF
>14|TRBJ2-7|TRBV10-3
CASQTWTARDEQYF
>14|TRBJ1-1|TRBV20-1
CSAVPGQLNTEAFF
>13|TRBJ1-2|TRBV19
CASSSQGYYGYTF
>14|TRBJ2-7|TRBV7-9
CASNHRDRAYEQYF
>14|TRBJ2-2|TRBV24-1
CATSSGQGNDELFF
>13|TRBJ2-7|TRBV7-9
CASSQTGSYEQYF
>15|TRBJ2-3|TRBV5-6
CATGFGVFLTDTQYF
>13|TRBJ2-1|TRBV18
CASSPNRENEQFF